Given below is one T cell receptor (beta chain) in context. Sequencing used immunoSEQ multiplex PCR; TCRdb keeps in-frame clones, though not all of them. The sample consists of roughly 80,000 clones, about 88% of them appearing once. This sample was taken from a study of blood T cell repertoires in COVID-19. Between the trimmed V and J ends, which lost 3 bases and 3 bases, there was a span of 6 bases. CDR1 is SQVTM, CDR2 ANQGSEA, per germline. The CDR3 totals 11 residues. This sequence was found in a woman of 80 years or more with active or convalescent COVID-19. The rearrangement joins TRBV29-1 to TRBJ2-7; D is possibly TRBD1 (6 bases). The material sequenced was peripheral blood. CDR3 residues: CSVETGYEQYF. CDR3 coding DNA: TGCAGCGTTGAGACAGGCTACGAGCAGTACTTC.